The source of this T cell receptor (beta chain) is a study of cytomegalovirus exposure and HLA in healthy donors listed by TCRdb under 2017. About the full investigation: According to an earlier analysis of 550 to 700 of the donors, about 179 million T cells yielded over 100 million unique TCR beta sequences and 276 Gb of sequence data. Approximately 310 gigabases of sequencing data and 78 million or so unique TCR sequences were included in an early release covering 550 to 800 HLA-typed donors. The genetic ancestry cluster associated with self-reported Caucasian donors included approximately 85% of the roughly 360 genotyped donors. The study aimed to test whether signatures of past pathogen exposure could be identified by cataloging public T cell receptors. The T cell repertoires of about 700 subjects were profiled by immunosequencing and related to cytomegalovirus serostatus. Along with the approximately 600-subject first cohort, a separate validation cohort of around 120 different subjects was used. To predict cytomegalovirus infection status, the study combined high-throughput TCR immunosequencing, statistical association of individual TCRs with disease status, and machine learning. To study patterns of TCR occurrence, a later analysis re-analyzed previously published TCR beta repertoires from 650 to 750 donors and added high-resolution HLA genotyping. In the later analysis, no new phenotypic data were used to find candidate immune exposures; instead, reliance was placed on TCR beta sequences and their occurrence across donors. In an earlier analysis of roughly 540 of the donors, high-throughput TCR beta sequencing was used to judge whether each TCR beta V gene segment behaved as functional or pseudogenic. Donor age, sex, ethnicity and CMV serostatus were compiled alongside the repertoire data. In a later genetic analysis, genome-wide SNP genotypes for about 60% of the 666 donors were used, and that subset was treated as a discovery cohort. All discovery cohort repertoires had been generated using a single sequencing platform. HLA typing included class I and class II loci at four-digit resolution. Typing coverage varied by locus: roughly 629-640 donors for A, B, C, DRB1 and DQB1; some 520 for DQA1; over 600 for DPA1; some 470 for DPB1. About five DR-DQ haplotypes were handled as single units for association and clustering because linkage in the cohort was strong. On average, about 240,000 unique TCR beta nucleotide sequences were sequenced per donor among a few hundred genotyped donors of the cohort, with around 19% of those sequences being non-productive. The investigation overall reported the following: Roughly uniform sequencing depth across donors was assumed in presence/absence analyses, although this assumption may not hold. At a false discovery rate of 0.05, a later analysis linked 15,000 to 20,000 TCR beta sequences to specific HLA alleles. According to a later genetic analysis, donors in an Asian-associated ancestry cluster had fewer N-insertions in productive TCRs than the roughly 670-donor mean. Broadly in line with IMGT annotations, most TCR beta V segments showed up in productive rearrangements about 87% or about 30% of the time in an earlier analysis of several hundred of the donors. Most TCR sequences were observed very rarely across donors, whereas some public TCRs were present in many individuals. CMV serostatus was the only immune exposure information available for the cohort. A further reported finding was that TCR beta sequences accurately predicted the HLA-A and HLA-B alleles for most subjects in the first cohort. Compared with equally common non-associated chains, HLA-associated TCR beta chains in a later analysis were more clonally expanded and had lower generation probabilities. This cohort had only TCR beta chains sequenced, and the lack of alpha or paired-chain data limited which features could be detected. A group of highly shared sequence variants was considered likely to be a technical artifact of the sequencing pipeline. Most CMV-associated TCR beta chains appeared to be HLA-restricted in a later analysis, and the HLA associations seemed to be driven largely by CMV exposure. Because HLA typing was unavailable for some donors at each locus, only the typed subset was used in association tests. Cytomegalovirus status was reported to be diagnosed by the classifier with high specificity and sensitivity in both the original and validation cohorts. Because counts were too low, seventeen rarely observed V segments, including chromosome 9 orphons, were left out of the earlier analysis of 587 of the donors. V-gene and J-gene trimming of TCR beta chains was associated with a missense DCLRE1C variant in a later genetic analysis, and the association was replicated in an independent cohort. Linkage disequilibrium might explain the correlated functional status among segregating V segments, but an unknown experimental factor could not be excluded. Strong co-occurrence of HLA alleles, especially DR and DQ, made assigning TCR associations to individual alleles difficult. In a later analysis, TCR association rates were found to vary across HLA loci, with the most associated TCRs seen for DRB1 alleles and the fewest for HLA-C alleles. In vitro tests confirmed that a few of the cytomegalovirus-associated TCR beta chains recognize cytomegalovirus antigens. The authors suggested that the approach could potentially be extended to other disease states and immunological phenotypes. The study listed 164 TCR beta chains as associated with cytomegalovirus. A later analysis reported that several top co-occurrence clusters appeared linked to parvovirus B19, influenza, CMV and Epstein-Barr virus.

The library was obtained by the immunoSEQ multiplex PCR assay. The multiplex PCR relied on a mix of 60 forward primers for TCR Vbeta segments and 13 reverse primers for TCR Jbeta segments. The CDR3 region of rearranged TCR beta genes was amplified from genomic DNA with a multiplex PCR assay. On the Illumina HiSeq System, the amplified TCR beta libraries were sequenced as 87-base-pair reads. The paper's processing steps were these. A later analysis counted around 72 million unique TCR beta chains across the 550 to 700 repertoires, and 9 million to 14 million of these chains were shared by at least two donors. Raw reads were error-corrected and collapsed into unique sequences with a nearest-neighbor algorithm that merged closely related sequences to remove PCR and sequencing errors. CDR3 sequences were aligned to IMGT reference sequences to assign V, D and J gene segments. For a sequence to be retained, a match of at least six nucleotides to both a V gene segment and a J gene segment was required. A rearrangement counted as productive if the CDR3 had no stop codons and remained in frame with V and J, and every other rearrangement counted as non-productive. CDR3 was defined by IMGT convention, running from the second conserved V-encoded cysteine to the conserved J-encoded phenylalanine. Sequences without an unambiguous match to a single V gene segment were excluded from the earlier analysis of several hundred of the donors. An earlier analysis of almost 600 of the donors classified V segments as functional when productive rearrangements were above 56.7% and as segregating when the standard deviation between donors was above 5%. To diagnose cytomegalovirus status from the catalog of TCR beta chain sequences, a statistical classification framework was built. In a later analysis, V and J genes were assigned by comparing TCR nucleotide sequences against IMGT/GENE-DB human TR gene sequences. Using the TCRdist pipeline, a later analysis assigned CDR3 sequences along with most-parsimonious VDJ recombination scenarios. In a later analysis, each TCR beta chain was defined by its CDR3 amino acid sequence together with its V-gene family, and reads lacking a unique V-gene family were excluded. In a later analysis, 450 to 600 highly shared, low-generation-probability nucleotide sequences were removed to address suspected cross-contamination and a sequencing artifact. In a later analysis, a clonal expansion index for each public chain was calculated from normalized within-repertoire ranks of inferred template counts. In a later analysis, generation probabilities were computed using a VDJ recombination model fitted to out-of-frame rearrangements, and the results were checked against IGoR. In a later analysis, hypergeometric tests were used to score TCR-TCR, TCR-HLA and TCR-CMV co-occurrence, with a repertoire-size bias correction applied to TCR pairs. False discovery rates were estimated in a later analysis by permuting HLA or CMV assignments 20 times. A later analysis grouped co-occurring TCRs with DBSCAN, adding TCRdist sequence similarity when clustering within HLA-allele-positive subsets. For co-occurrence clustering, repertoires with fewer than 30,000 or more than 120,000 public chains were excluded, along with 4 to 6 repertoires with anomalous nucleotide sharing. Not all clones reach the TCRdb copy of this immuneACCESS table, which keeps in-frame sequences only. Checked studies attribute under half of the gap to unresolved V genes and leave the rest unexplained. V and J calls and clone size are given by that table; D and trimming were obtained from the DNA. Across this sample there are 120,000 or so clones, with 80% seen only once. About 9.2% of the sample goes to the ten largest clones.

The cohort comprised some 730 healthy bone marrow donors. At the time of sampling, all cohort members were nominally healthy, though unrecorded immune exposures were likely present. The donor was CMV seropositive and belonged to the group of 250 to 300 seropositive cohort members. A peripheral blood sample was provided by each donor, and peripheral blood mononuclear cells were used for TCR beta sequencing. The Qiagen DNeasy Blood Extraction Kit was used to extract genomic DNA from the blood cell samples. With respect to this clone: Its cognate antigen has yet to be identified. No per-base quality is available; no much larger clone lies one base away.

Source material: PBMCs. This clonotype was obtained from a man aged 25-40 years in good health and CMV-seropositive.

The CDR3 region has the sequence CASSLEGTSTTSTDTQYF. The nucleotides are TGCGCCAGCAGCTTGGAAGGGACTAGCACTACTAGCACAGATACGCAGTATTTT. In this chain, TRBV5-1 is recombined with TRBJ2-3, with 9 bases matching TRBD2. Looking up the germline V gene yields CDR1 SGHRS and CDR2 YFSETQ. The germline V end is reduced by 0 bases and the J end by 0 bases; junction bases left unmatched: 8. From the cysteine up to the phenylalanine, the CDR3 has a length of 18 residues. The sequence is cut down to CDR3 DNA, 54 bases in frame from base 1.